This T cell receptor beta chain stems from a study of T-cell memory formation after mild COVID-19. Study context: In these data, TCR clusters were largely donor specific. The study, taken as a whole, reports: The authors did not confirm SARS-CoV-2 specificity of second-wave clones peaking day 37.

TCRalpha and TCRbeta libraries used 5'RACE with constant-segment primers and UMIs. From the 5' RACE reads, TCRdb called clonotypes with MiXCR, one entry per CDR3 protein. The sample includes under 650,000 distinct CDR3 sequences, 15% to 20% of them seen just once. As regards this clonotype: Antigen specificity is unknown.

The origin of this receptor is an adult woman who had mild COVID-19 (a few samples of this study predate the infection). Cell type and time point are not known. Material: PBMCs or a T cell subset sorted from them (not recorded which).

This CDR3 is CASSSERGTDTQYF. CDR3 nucleotide sequence: TGTGCCAGCAGTTCTGAACGTGGGACAGATACGCAGTATTTT. The V call is TRBV12-3 or TRBV12-4, the J call TRBJ2-3; D is undetermined. The CDR3 sequence is 14 residues long. With 4 bases removed from V and 3 bases from J, the gap between germline ends came to 11 bases.